The clone carrying this TCR beta chain was recorded a few times. Produced via immunoSEQ multiplex PCR; TCRdb's table is partial and in-frame only. The table has about 250,000 clones, 70% to 90% seen once. This sample stems from a study of blood T cell repertoires in COVID-19. Study-level background: The study drew acute and convalescent COVID-19 samples from the United States, Italy and Spain. The cDNA or gDNA used as material had been derived from T cells, B-cell-depleted T cells, or PBMCs.

This CDR3 contains 14 residues. The germline V gene encodes CDR1 ENHRY and CDR2 SYGVKD. The V end was cut by 3 bases, the J end by 4 bases, with 11 bases between. This chain connects TRBV10-3 to TRBJ2-3, with a possible D match to TRBD1 (7 bases). The TCR sequence derives from a man between 18 and 29 years old with active or convalescent COVID-19. Sequenced: peripheral blood. This chain's CDR3 is CAISDRGDSDTQYF. The DNA for the CDR3 is TGTGCCATCAGTGACAGGGGGGATTCAGATACGCAGTATTTT.